This T cell receptor beta chain was documented in a study of human thymus T cells. Congenital heart defects were the reason for the corrective surgery that the donors, healthy Finnish infants, were having. All available leukocytes, rather than a set cell count, yielded the blood DNA. The data were produced by immunoSEQ multiplex PCR, yet TCRdb's version contains in-frame clones alone and is incomplete. The table has tens of thousands of clones, roughly 94% seen once; the top ten hold around 5.9%. Germline CDR1 and CDR2: SGHDT and YYEEEE. The CDR3 totals 15 residues. The V and J ends lost 3 bases and 3 bases respectively, with 12 bases between them. This clone appeared a single time.

This clonotype was obtained from a boy in the first two years of life with a congenital heart defect but otherwise immunologically healthy. What was sequenced was blood. The chain links TRBV5-6 to TRBJ2-2; D perhaps matches TRBD2 (6 bases). The DNA for the CDR3 is TGTGCCAGCAGCTGGGGACTGGTACACACCGGGGAGCTGTTTTTT. Protein product: CASSWGLVHTGELFF.